Sequencing of this TCR beta chain was carried out in a study of blood T cell repertoires in COVID-19. About the study: Material from acute and convalescent COVID-19 was sourced from the United States, Italy and Spain. T cells, B-cell-depleted T cells, or PBMCs provided the cDNA or gDNA that served as material.

This clone was recorded once. Individuals drawn from under 30 US areas were about 18 to 100 years old. Clinical history as reported by participants underpinned cohort assignment. Some clones are missing from TCRdb's copy, which holds only in-frame ones; the method was immunoSEQ multiplex PCR. The sample lists around 400,000 clones, roughly four fifths occurring once. The germline V gene encodes CDR1 SNHLY and CDR2 FYNNEI. This CDR3 has 15 amino acids. J was trimmed by 1 base and V by 8 bases; bases with no gene match: 7. The TCR sequence derives from a woman aged 50 to 60 who had recovered from COVID-19. The chain links TRBV2 to TRBJ2-3; 9 bases are a match to TRBD2. The sequencing sample was made of PBMCs or T cells enriched from blood (not recorded which). The CDR3 sequence is CASRVIAGGTDTQYF. Written as DNA, the CDR3 is TGTGCCAGCCGCGTCATAGCGGGAGGCACAGATACGCAGTATTTT.